This entry concerns a single TCR beta chain. The antigen remains unidentified. The germline V gene encodes CDR1 LNHDA and CDR2 SQIVND (reference sequence). The CDR3 is made up of 19 amino acids. The V segment lost 6 bases and the J segment 5 bases; nucleotides outside the gene matches: 12. This record comes from a study of graft-versus-host responses after intestinal transplantation. Study as a whole: Multivisceral, liver-intestinal, or isolated intestinal grafts went to recipients. After anti-thymocyte globulin induction, recipients took tacrolimus and steroids for 3 to 4 years. The study, taken as a whole, reports: Recipient-marrow GvH clones were detected, some having first appeared in ileum or blood. HvG clone declines early post-transplant were associated with peak circulating GvH levels.

Generated by immunoSEQ multiplex PCR, the TCRdb table keeps only in-frame clones and is missing some. Of tens of thousands of clones in the sample, approximately 90% were seen once. This TCR came from a human donor who was the organ donor for an intestinal transplant. The V call is TRBV19, the J call TRBJ2-2; 16 bases fit TRBD2. Here the sequenced sample was unstimulated CD4+ T cells sorted from spleen or lymph node cells, taken before transplant. Here the CDR3 DNA reads TGTGCCAGTAGGACTTTGGGACTAGCGGGGGGGCAGGGGACCGGGGAGCTGTTTTTT. Translated: CASRTLGLAGGQGTGELFF.